The 13 T cell receptor beta chains reported below all come from one sample, sequenced in a study of cytomegalovirus exposure and HLA in healthy donors (dated by TCRdb to between 2016 and 2019). The library relied on the immunoSEQ multiplex PCR assay. For the multiplex PCR, a mixture combining 60 forward primers for TCR Vbeta segments and 13 reverse primers for TCR Jbeta segments was used. TCRdb limited this immuneACCESS table to in-frame rearrangements with V and J called. A share of clones is missing; checked studies link under half to unresolved V genes, and the rest is unexplained. The sample table records about 140,000 clones; roughly three quarters of these occur just once. Of the sample, 4.9% falls within the top ten clones. Sequences were obtained from PBMCs. These receptor sequences come from a woman between 50 and 59 years old in good health and CMV-seronegative.

The V gene is TRBV9, the J gene TRBJ2-3; 9 bases are a match to TRBD2. This CDR3 contains 17 residues. With V trimmed by 0 bases and J by 0 bases, 5 bases remained unmatched. Germline CDR1 SGDLS, CDR2 YYNGEE. As DNA, the CDR3 is TGTGCCAGCAGCGTAGTTAGCGGGGGTATCAGCACAGATACGCAGTATTTT. Translated, it gives CASSVVSGGISTDTQYF.

This sequence joins TRBV9 and TRBJ2-1, with D possibly TRBD1 on 6 matching bases. The V and J ends lost 0 bases and 2 bases respectively, with 6 bases between them. The CDR3 loop spans 14 amino acids. Germline CDR1 SGDLS, CDR2 YYNGEE. The CDR3 sequence: CASSVEGAYNEQFF. The CDR3 DNA reads as TGTGCCAGCAGCGTAGAGGGGGCCTACAATGAGCAGTTCTTC.

This sequence joins TRBV2 and TRBJ1-5; D is undetermined. V was cut by 2 bases and J by 10 bases, with 9 bases left in between. This CDR3 region has 12 residues. CDR1 SNHLY and CDR2 FYNNEI come from the germline V gene. The CDR3 here is CASSEPWQPQHF. For the CDR3, the DNA is TGTGCCAGCAGTGAACCCTGGCAACCCCAGCATTTT.

The chain carries TRBV18 and TRBJ2-7; 7 positions match TRBD1. The CDR3 is made up of 15 amino acids. Looked up from germline, CDR1 is KGHSH and CDR2 is LQKENI. V shed 2 bases and J 4 bases; nucleotides not matched to a gene: 8. The CDR3 is CASSPTAEGAYEQYF. The CDR3 DNA follows: TGTGCCAGCTCACCAACGGCCGAGGGGGCTTACGAGCAGTACTTC.

The chain joins TRBV9 to TRBJ1-2; a weak D match, TRBD1 (5 bases). V lost 0 bases and J 6 bases, leaving 12 bases between the germline ends. This CDR3 spans 14 amino acids. The germline V gene has CDR1 SGDLS and CDR2 YYNGEE. CDR3 in DNA: TGTGCCAGCAGCGTAGAATGGTGGGGGGATGGCTACACCTTC. It translates to CASSVEWWGDGYTF.

The chain uses TRBV29-1 and TRBJ2-6, with 11 bases fitting TRBD1. Trimming cost V 6 bases and J 3 bases; bases outside gene matches: 10. The CDR3 has 17 residues. The germline V gene encodes CDR1 SQVTM and CDR2 ANQGSEA. CDR3 sequence (DNA): TGCAGCGTCAAAACCGGGACAGGGGGATATGGGGCCAACGTCCTGACTTTC. It yields the protein CSVKTGTGGYGANVLTF.

The chain employs TRBV4-1 and TRBJ2-7; D is perhaps TRBD1 (6 bases). V dropped 0 bases and J dropped 2 bases, with 14 bases sitting between them. Per germline, CDR1 MGHRA and CDR2 YSYEKL. The CDR3 is 16 amino acids. CDR3 bases: TGCGCCAGCAGCCAAGAGATGGTGGGGGCCACCTACGAGCAGTACTTC. It translates to CASSQEMVGATYEQYF.

The chain combines TRBV11-2 with TRBJ1-6, with 8 bases matching TRBD1. CDR3 length equals 15 residues. V shed 4 bases, J shed 10 bases, and the junction held 9 bases outside the gene matches. Germline V gives CDR1 SGHAT, CDR2 FQNNGV. The DNA of the CDR3 is TGTGCCAGCAGCTGGGGACAGGTTGAAGGGTCACCCCTCCACTTT. Protein sequence: CASSWGQVEGSPLHF.

V and J are TRBV19 and TRBJ2-1; 13 positions match TRBD2. J gave up 9 bases and V 5 bases, and 10 bases lay outside the gene matches. Per the germline V gene, CDR1 is LNHDA and CDR2 is SQIVND (reference sequence). This CDR3 comprises 16 residues. The CDR3 spells CASSSLTSGGDGEQFF. CDR3 nucleotide sequence: TGTGCCAGTAGTTCCCTTACTAGCGGGGGGGATGGTGAGCAGTTCTTC.

This clone showed up just once. The chain links TRBV4-1 to TRBJ1-2; D remains unclear. The germline V and J ends were trimmed by 0 bases and 0 bases, with 8 bases remaining between them. CDR3 length: 15 residues. Germline CDR1 is MGHRA and CDR2 is YSYEKL. The CDR3, as DNA: TGCGCCAGCAGCCAAGATCCGGTAGCTAACTATGGCTACACCTTC. Residues: CASSQDPVANYGYTF.

The chain combines TRBV6-1 with TRBJ2-5; D may be TRBD1 (6 bases). The CDR3 covers 15 residues. Germline loops: CDR1 MNHNS, CDR2 SASEGT. Trimming pared 5 bases from V and 5 bases from J, leaving 18 bases between. The CDR3: CASSTTTQGSETQYF. In DNA, the CDR3 is TGTGCCAGCAGTACGACAACACAGGGTTCGGAGACCCAGTACTTC.

V gene TRBV2 combines with J gene TRBJ2-6; 11 positions match TRBD1. The germline CDR1 and CDR2 sequences are SNHLY and FYNNEI. The V gene end was trimmed by 4 bases and the J gene end by 1 base; junction bases not matched to a gene: 0. The CDR3 has 16 residues. The chain's CDR3 is CASSGDRGSGANVLTF. The CDR3 DNA sequence: TGTGCCAGCAGTGGGGACAGGGGGTCTGGGGCCAACGTCCTGACTTTC.

The chain links TRBV5-4 to TRBJ2-3; D gene ambiguous. Germline loops: CDR1 SGHNT, CDR2 YYREEE (reference sequence). Trimming took off 4 bases at V and 0 bases at J, with 9 bases between the two ends. This CDR3 has 14 amino acids. CDR3 coding DNA: TGTGCCAGCAGCCCCCCCCTTAGCACAGATACGCAGTATTTT. It is translated as CASSPPLSTDTQYF.